The clone carrying this TCR beta chain was detected many times. What it binds is unknown. TCR beta VDJ and CDR3 were profiled, and genomic DNA was the template. TCRdb processed the reads anew with MiXCR; each CDR3 protein has one entry. The sample includes some 290,000 distinct CDR3 sequences, roughly half seen only once; the top ten take 7% to 9%. The V gene's germline CDR1 is SEHNR and CDR2 FQNEAQ (reference sequence). The CDR3 has 14 residues. The V and J ends lost 5 bases and 0 bases respectively, with 10 bases between them. This entry belongs to a study of CD8+CD57+ T cells in acquired aplastic anemia. Whole-study results and caveats: Over 25 CD8+ CDR3 sequences occurred in both the patients and the controls.

Material: sorted CD4+, CD8+, or CD8+CD57+ T cells (not recorded which) from PBMCs. This clonotype was obtained from a human donor with severe aplastic anemia or a healthy control (not recorded which). This chain connects TRBV7-9 to TRBJ2-5; D is undetermined. Here the CDR3 reads CASSAGQYQETQYF. Written as DNA, the CDR3 is TGTGCCAGCAGCGCTGGGCAGTACCAAGAGACCCAGTACTTC.